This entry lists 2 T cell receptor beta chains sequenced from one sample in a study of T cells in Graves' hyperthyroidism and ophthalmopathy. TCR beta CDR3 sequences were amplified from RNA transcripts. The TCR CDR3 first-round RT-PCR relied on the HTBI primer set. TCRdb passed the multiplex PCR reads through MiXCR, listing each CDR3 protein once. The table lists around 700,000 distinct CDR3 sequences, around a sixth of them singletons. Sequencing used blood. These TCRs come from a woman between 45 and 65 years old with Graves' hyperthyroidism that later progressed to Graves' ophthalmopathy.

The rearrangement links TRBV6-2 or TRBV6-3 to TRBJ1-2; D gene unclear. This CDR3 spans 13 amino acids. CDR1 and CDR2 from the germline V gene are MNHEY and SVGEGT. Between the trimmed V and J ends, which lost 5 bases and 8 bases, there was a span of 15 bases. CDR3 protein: CASSPCRECGYTF. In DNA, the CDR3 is TGTGCCAGCAGTCCGTGTAGGGAGTGCGGCTACACCTTC.

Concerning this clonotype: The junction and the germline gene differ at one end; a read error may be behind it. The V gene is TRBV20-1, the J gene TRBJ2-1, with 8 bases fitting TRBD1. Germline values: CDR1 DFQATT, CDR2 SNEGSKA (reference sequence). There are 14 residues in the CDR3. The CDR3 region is CSACSGTGYNERFF. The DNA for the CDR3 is TGCAGTGCTTGCTCCGGGACAGGTTACAATGAGCGGTTCTTC.